This TCR beta chain was sequenced in a study of vaccination effects on CD4 cells after COVID-19. The data were produced by immunoSEQ multiplex PCR, yet TCRdb's version contains in-frame clones alone and is incomplete. The data contain approximately 26,000 clones, about 70% of them singletons. Peptide-pool stimulation followed by sequencing identified expanded antigen-specific CD4+ clonotypes in the ViraFEST assay. Having been cultured for under twelve days, the cells underwent CD4+ T cell isolation. Participants got two doses of BNT162b2 or mRNA-1273 vaccine. About this clone itself: Its cognate antigen is unknown.

The sequence derives from a human donor who received a COVID-19 vaccine. The specimen comprised CD4+ T cells from PBMCs cultured with SARS-CoV-2 spike peptides, sampled after COVID-19 vaccination.

In DNA form, the CDR3 reads TGTGCCAGCAGCTTCACAGGGGTCGGGTCCTACAATGAGCAGTTCTTC. It yields the protein CASSFTGVGSYNEQFF. This chain connects TRBV7-9 to TRBJ2-1; 7 bases are shared with TRBD1. The CDR3 sequence is 16 residues long. Germline-derived CDR1 and CDR2 are SEHNR and FQNEAQ (reference sequence). V lost 3 bases, J lost 1 base, and 6 bases stayed unmatched.